This T cell receptor beta chain emerged from a study of CD8 T cells in ankylosing spondylitis. Making use of molecular barcodes, quantitative 5'-RACE generated TCR beta libraries. TCRdb re-called the 5' RACE reads through MiXCR, storing one row per CDR3 protein. The sample has a few hundred thousand distinct CDR3 sequences; approximately 12% are singletons. Overall study findings and caveats: According to the report, clones linked to the disease were significantly enriched in matched synovial fluid samples taken from ankylosing spondylitis patients. Clones linked with disease were CD8+ and fairly uncommon in the peripheral blood. In ankylosing spondylitis blood, a motif of 7 to 9 highly homologous TCR beta variants appeared characteristic.

Many counts were recorded for this clonotype. The antigen is undetermined. CDR3 length: 12 amino acids. The V end was cut by 0 bases, the J end by 5 bases, with 7 bases between. CDR1 and CDR2 (germline): DFQATT, SNEGSKA (reference sequence). The rearrangement joins TRBV20-1 to TRBJ1-2; no clear D gene. Material for sequencing was blood, either unsorted or a sorted T cell fraction (not recorded which). The receptor comes from a male donor with ankylosing spondylitis or in good health (not recorded which). The CDR3 protein is CSARDTAYGYTF. CDR3 sequence (DNA): TGCAGTGCTAGAGATACAGCTTATGGCTACACCTTC.